Sequencing of this TCR beta chain was carried out in a study of shared clonotypes between healthy human individuals. Whole-study findings and limits: Clonotypes not shared had lower generation probabilities than those common to all four donors. Clonotype sharing across a few donors was observed for about 5.2% of naive CD4 clonotypes.

The CDR3 extends over 12 amino acids. Trimming cost V 2 bases and J 3 bases, with 4 bases left between them. Germline V lookup: CDR1 SNHLY, CDR2 FYNNEI. A remark on this clone: What it binds is not known.

Naive CD8 isolation took CD45RO-negative cells positively selected for CCR7 and excluded terminally differentiated effector memory CD45RA+ cells. The method was immunoSEQ multiplex PCR; TCRdb's version includes in-frame clones alone and lacks a portion of them. The sample holds some 2.1 million clones, about 95% seen once. This TCR was sampled from a man aged 18 to 29 in good health. The V gene is TRBV2, the J gene TRBJ1-1; D gene uncertain. Sequenced input: naive CD8+ T cells sorted from blood. The CDR3 DNA sequence: TGTGCCAGCAGTGAACCCGACACTGAAGCTTTCTTT. It codes for CASSEPDTEAFF. Full variable domain (missing parts from reference TRBV2 and TRBJ1-1): EPEVTQTPSHQVTQMGQEVILRCVPISNHLYFYWYRQILGQKVEFLVSFYNNEISEKSEIFDDQFSVERPDGSNFTLKIRSTKLEDSAMYFCASSEPDTEAFFGQGTRLTVV.